Following are 15 T cell receptor beta chains from one sample sequenced in a study of cytomegalovirus exposure and HLA in healthy donors. PCR employed 60 Vbeta and 13 Jbeta primers. Repertoires were generated with immunoSEQ multiplex PCR, while TCRdb's copy carries only in-frame clones and drops some. The sample lists approximately 160,000 clones, around 80% occurring once. Source material: PBMCs. Receptor source: a human donor in good health.

The J gene is TRBJ2-7, the V gene TRBV2, with D possibly being TRBD1 (6 bases). Trimming pared 4 bases from V and 7 bases from J, leaving 20 bases between. Germline CDR1 is SNHLY and CDR2 is FYNNEI. CDR3 length: 15 amino acids. CDR3 nucleotides: TGTGCCAGCAGTGGGACAGCCTCTCTGAAGGGGGAGCAGTACTTC. It encodes CASSGTASLKGEQYF.

J is TRBJ1-3 and V is TRBV30; D is unresolved. Between the trimmed V and J ends, which lost 0 bases and 4 bases, there was a span of 4 bases. Germline values: CDR1 GTSNPN, CDR2 SVGIG (reference sequence). The CDR3 is made up of 12 amino acids. CDR3 residues: CAWSVSGNTIYF. The DNA for the CDR3 is TGTGCCTGGAGTGTAAGCGGAAACACCATATATTTT.

The gene calls are TRBV6-1 and TRBJ1-5; 8 bases map to TRBD1. This CDR3 comprises 16 residues. V was clipped by 2 bases and J by 2 bases; unmatched bases: 5. Germline V lookup: CDR1 MNHNS, CDR2 SASEGT. CDR3 protein: CASSEMAGGRNQPQHF. CDR3 coding DNA: TGTGCCAGCAGTGAAATGGCAGGGGGCCGCAATCAGCCCCAGCATTTT.

This clone was observed a few times. The chain has TRBV19 and TRBJ2-3, with D unresolved. CDR1 is LNHDA, CDR2 SQIVND, per germline (reference sequence). The length of the CDR3 is 10 residues. V dropped 10 bases and J dropped 7 bases, with 9 bases sitting between them. The CDR3 region has the DNA TGTGCCATCAAAAGCCATACGCAGTATTTT. Translating gives CAIKSHTQYF.

As DNA, the CDR3 is TGCGCCAGCAGCCAAGGTGGGAGCAGAGCGGACTATGGCTACACCTTC. Encoded protein: CASSQGGSRADYGYTF. This rearrangement joins TRBV4-3 to TRBJ1-2; D is uncertain. Germline CDR1 LGHNA, CDR2 YSLEER. CDR3 length equals 16 residues. Trimming shortened V by 1 base and J by 3 bases, and 15 bases separated the two germline ends.

This clone was seen only a few times. The chain couples TRBV11-2 to TRBJ1-5; unclear D gene. Germline CDR1 is SGHAT and CDR2 is FQNNGV. This CDR3 comprises 14 residues. Trimming took off 2 bases at V and 7 bases at J, with 12 bases between the two ends. Written as DNA, the CDR3 is TGTGCCAGCAGCTTATCAAGGGCGGGACAGCCCCAGCATTTT. It yields the protein CASSLSRAGQPQHF.

This sequence joins TRBV10-3 and TRBJ2-7; 9 nucleotides agree with TRBD1. This CDR3 spans 14 amino acids. J lost 5 bases, V lost 4 bases, and 6 bases had no gene match. Germline loops: CDR1 ENHRY, CDR2 SYGVKD. The CDR3 DNA reads TGTGCCATCAGTGCGGGACAGGGCATCCACGAGCAGTACTTC. As protein: CAISAGQGIHEQYF.

This CDR3 is CASRTGGIDTQYF. The CDR3 nucleotides are TGTGCCAGCAGGACGGGGGGCATAGATACGCAGTATTTT. The chain recombines TRBV5-4 with TRBJ2-3; tentative D call: TRBD2 (7 bases). The CDR3 is 13 residues long. Trimming pared 5 bases from V and 5 bases from J, leaving 12 bases between. The V gene's germline CDR1 is SGHNT and CDR2 YYREEE (reference sequence). Drawing the rest from reference TRBV5-4 and TRBJ2-3, the complete variable domain is ETGVTQSPTHLIKTRGQQVTLRCSSQSGHNTVSWYQQALGQGPQFIFQYYREEENGRGNFPPRFSGLQFPNYSSELNVNALELDDSALYLCASRTGGIDTQYFGPGTRLTVL.

This chain joins TRBV12-5 and TRBJ2-4; 9 nucleotides align to TRBD1. Per germline, CDR1 LGHNT and CDR2 FRNRAP. With V trimmed by 4 bases and J by 8 bases, 6 bases remained unmatched. This CDR3 is built from 14 residues. The CDR3 spells CASGWDRAGDIQYF. In DNA, the CDR3 is TGTGCTAGTGGTTGGGACAGGGCGGGGGACATTCAGTACTTC.

The chain recombines TRBV9 with TRBJ2-7, with TRBD1 matching over 10 bases. This CDR3 is built from 19 residues. Trimming at V came to 0 bases and at J to 4 bases, leaving 16 bases not matched to a gene. The germline V gene has CDR1 SGDLS and CDR2 YYNGEE. The CDR3 protein is CASSVAVVPTTGGRYEQYF. CDR3 in DNA: TGTGCCAGCAGCGTAGCCGTCGTACCCACGACAGGGGGCCGGTACGAGCAGTACTTC.

This rearrangement joins TRBV7-8 to TRBJ1-5, with D perhaps TRBD1 (6 bases). Looked up from germline, CDR1 is SGHVS and CDR2 is FQNEAQ. With 3 bases removed from V and 0 bases from J, the gap between germline ends came to 15 bases. The CDR3 loop spans 17 amino acids. This CDR3 is CASSFHRDILSNQPQHF. In DNA form, the CDR3 reads TGTGCCAGCAGCTTCCACCGGGACATACTTAGCAATCAGCCCCAGCATTTT. Using reference TRBV7-8 and TRBJ1-5 for the parts outside the CDR3, the full variable domain is GAGVSQSPRYKVAKRGQDVALRCDPISGHVSLFWYQQALGQGPEFLTYFQNEAQLDKSGLPSDRFFAERPEGSVSTLKIQRTQQEDSAVYLCASSFHRDILSNQPQHFGDGTRLSIL.

This clone was seen only a few times. The gene calls are TRBV5-4 and TRBJ2-5; 7 bases agree with TRBD1. V was clipped by 7 bases and J by 2 bases; unmatched bases: 8. The CDR3 consists of 14 residues. Germline V gives CDR1 SGHNT, CDR2 YYREEE (reference sequence). The CDR3 spells CASRPGQLQETQYF. DNA of the CDR3: TGTGCCAGCCGCCCGGGACAGTTACAAGAGACCCAGTACTTC.

V gene TRBV5-6 combines with J gene TRBJ1-5; possibly TRBD1 for D (6 bases). The CDR3 runs 14 residues. Germline assignment: CDR1 SGHDT and CDR2 YYEEEE. The germline V and J ends were trimmed by 0 bases and 6 bases, with 10 bases remaining between them. CDR3 protein: CASSLDRAAQPQHF. In DNA form, the CDR3 reads TGTGCCAGCAGCTTGGACAGGGCGGCTCAGCCCCAGCATTTT. The whole variable domain, remainder taken from reference TRBV5-6 and TRBJ1-5, is DAGVTQSPTHLIKTRGQQVTLRCSPKSGHDTVSWYQQALGQGPQFIFQYYEEEERQRGNFPDRFSGHQFPNYSSELNVNALLLGDSALYLCASSLDRAAQPQHFGDGTRLSIL.

This clone was seen only a few times. The rearrangement links TRBV6-1 to TRBJ1-5; the D gene is possibly TRBD1 (6 bases). The V end lost 0 bases, the J end lost 7 bases, and 10 bases lay between the germline ends. Germline V gene sequence: CDR1 MNHNS, CDR2 SASEGT. CDR3 length: 14 residues. DNA for the CDR3: TGTGCCAGCAGTGAAGCGTGGGGGCGGCAGCCCCAGCATTTT. Translated: CASSEAWGRQPQHF.

The J gene is TRBJ2-7, the V gene TRBV7-2; no reliable D call. The ends were cut back, 2 bases at V and 5 bases at J, with 10 bases in the middle. The CDR3 consists of 13 residues. The germline gives CDR1 SGHTA, CDR2 FQGNSA. CDR3 region: CASSLISGHEQYF. CDR3 DNA: TGTGCCAGCAGCTTAATTTCAGGCCACGAGCAGTACTTC.